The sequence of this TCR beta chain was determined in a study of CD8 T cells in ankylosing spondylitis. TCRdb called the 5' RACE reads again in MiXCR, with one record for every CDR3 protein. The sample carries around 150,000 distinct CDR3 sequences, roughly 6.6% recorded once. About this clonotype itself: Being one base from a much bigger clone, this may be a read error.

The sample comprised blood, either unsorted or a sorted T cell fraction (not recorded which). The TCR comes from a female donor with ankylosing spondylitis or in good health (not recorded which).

The CDR3 DNA reads as TGTGCCAGCAGCTCCTCCAGGGCGGGGAACACTGAAGCTTTCTTT. It codes for CASSSSRAGNTEAFF. The chain combines TRBV7-9 with TRBJ1-1; D possibly corresponds to TRBD1 (5 bases). The ends were cut back, 4 bases at V and 1 base at J, with 13 bases in the middle. From germline, CDR1 is SEHNR and CDR2 FQNEAQ (reference sequence). The CDR3 has 15 residues.